This T cell receptor beta chain was recovered during a study of blood T cell repertoires in COVID-19. Study overall: Some COVID-19 samples were acute and others convalescent; all came from the United States, Italy and Spain. In each case, the material was cDNA or gDNA derived from T cells, B-cell-depleted T cells, or PBMCs.

V dropped 4 bases and J dropped 2; count of bases not matched to a gene: 9. The CDR3 length is 16 residues. Germline-derived CDR1 and CDR2 are SGHNT and YYREEE (reference sequence). Authors' data handling: The authors estimated nucleated cell counts from reference gene primer amplification. Method: immunoSEQ multiplex PCR; TCRdb's copy keeps in-frame clones and lacks some. The DNA was the basis for D and trimming; V, J and clone size are from that table. The sample includes approximately 260,000 clones, about 86% of them seen just once. This TCR derives from a woman of 80 years or more with acute or convalescent COVID-19. The V gene is TRBV5-4, the J gene TRBJ1-3, with 7 bases matching TRBD1. The sequenced sample was peripheral blood. CDR3 in amino acids: CASSKETGRPGNTIYF. CDR3 sequence (DNA): TGTGCCAGCAGCAAAGAGACAGGGAGACCTGGAAACACCATATATTTT.